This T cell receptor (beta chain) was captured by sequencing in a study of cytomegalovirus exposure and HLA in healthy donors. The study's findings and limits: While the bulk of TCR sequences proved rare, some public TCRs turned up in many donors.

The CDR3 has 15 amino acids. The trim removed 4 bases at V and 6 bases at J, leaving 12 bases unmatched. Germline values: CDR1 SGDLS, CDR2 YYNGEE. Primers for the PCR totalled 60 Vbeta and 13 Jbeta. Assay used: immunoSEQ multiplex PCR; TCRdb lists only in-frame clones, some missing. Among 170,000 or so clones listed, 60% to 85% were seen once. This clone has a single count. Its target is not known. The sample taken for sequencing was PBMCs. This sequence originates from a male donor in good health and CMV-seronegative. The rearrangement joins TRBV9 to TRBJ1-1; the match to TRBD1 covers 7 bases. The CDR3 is CASSPFDRVGPEAFF. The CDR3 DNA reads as TGTGCCAGCAGCCCCTTTGACAGGGTTGGCCCTGAAGCTTTCTTT. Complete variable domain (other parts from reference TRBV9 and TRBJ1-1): DSGVTQTPKHLITATGQRVTLRCSPRSGDLSVYWYQQSLDQGLQFLIQYYNGEERAKGNILERFSAQQFPDLHSELNLSSLELGDSALYFCASSPFDRVGPEAFFGQGTRLTVV.